The present entry profiles one T cell receptor (beta chain) with its context. In the original workflow: Scientists estimated how many nucleated cells there were by amplifying reference gene primers. The table came from immunoSEQ multiplex PCR; TCRdb's copy has only in-frame clones and leaves some out. The DNA gave D and trimming, while V, J and clone size come from that table. The profile covers fewer than 300,000 clones, with 81% appearing a single time and 2.5% to 3% taken by the ten largest. Germline CDR1 reads DFQATT; CDR2 reads SNEGSKA (reference sequence). The CDR3 runs 11 residues. V shed 6 bases, J shed 12 bases, and the junction held 6 bases outside the gene matches. The record originates from a study of blood T cell repertoires in COVID-19. Whole-study context: Samples came from the United States, Italy and Spain, spanning acute and convalescent COVID-19. Nucleic acid was either cDNA or gDNA, and it came from T cells, B-cell-depleted T cells, or PBMCs.

What was sequenced was peripheral blood. This clonotype was obtained from a woman in her fifties or sixties with active or convalescent COVID-19. The chain links TRBV20-1 to TRBJ1-3, with 9 bases matching TRBD1. The CDR3, as DNA: TGCAGTGCAGAAGGACAGGGGAGCATATATTTT. Residues: CSAEGQGSIYF.